The 4 T cell receptor beta chains reported below all come from one sample, sequenced in a study of blood T cell repertoires in COVID-19. Libraries were prepared by immunoSEQ multiplex PCR; TCRdb keeps only in-frame clonotypes and omits some of them. Found here are about 260,000 clones, approximately 82% of them singletons; the top ten hold less than 6%. The sample consisted of peripheral blood. The receptors here all came from a man aged 60 to 75 who had recovered from COVID-19.

The V and J genes are TRBV12-5 and TRBJ2-7; D possibly corresponds to TRBD1 (5 bases). CDR1 and CDR2 from the germline V gene are LGHNT and FRNRAP. The CDR3 sequence is 11 residues long. The V gene lost 8 bases and the J gene lost 6 bases, with 11 bases spanning the gap. The CDR3 nucleotides are TGTGCTAGTCAGGGCTTTTCCGAGCAGTACTTC. Its protein product is CASQGFSEQYF. Full variable domain (remainder filled in from reference TRBV12-5 and TRBJ2-7): DARVTQTPRHKVTEMGQEVTMRCQPILGHNTVFWYRQTMMQGLELLAYFRNRAPLDDSGMPKDRFSAEMPDATLATLKIQPSEPRDSAVYFCASQGFSEQYFGPGTRLTVT.

The V call is TRBV19, the J call TRBJ1-1; 8 bases map to TRBD1. Germline loops: CDR1 LNHDA, CDR2 SQIVND (reference sequence). The V and J ends lost 6 bases and 1 base, in that order; junction bases with no gene match: 4. The CDR3 is made up of 14 amino acids. CDR3 DNA sequence: TGTGCCAGTAGCGGACAGGGTAGGAACACTGAAGCTTTCTTT. Amino acid sequence: CASSGQGRNTEAFF.

The rearrangement joins TRBV5-1 to TRBJ2-1; 7 bases match TRBD2. The CDR3 is 16 residues long. In germline, CDR1 is SGHRS, CDR2 YFSETQ. V gave up 0 bases and J gave up 4 bases; unmatched junction bases: 7. The CDR3 is CASSLVSGGRYNEQFF. CDR3 sequence (DNA): TGCGCCAGCAGCTTGGTGTCGGGGGGACGTTACAATGAGCAGTTCTTC.

CDR3 in DNA: TGTGCCAGCAGTGAAGTTAGTTCCGATATCGGGGAGCTGTTTTTT. This codes for CASSEVSSDIGELFF. The rearrangement links TRBV2 to TRBJ2-2; no reliable D call. The V end lost 1 base, the J end lost 7 bases, and 13 bases lay between the germline ends. Germline CDR1 and CDR2: SNHLY and FYNNEI. The CDR3 is made up of 15 amino acids.